A single T cell receptor (beta chain) is shown here with its context. The target antigen is unknown. Researchers sorted 300,000 cells of each CD8+ T cell subset in triplicate. CD45RO-CCR7+CD27+CD95- expression identified naive CD8+ T cells. Through 5' RACE with UMI labels, the TRB cDNA libraries were prepared. Using the 5' RACE reads, TCRdb records one entry per CDR3 protein without DNA. This table lists over 100,000 distinct CDR3 sequences. This CDR3 spans 14 amino acids. The germline V gene has CDR1 SGHRS and CDR2 YFSETQ. The record originates from a study of CXCR3-negative and CXCR3-positive naive CD8 T cells. Findings and caveats of the study: Memory CD8+ cells showed much lower diversity, while both naive subsets were comparably high. Researchers report that CXCR3-positive naive cells carry more hydrophobic TRB CDR3s than CXCR3-negative naive cells.

This TCR was recovered from a human donor in good health. Some clones in this sample may be carry-over from other donors' samples. The sequenced material came from naive CXCR3+ CD8+ T cells from blood. Subset specified: CD45RO-CCR7+CD27+CD95- naive CD8+ T cells expressing CXCR3 (TNR3+). The gene calls are TRBV5-1 and TRBJ2-5. CDR3 region: CASSFFDNQETQYF.